Listed here are 16 T cell receptor beta chains from one sample, sequenced in a study of T cell repertoires in cytomegalovirus infection. TCRdb itself ran the reads through MiXCR, one entry per CDR3 protein. The sample holds under 200,000 distinct CDR3 sequences, 8% to 10% seen once. The sequencing sample was made of PBMCs. The receptor source for this set is a human donor in good health (CMV status not recorded). Some clones in this sample may be carry-over from other donors' samples.

This clonotype was picked up many times. In DNA, the CDR3 is TGTGCCAGCAGCTCCTCCAACAGGGGGCTCAATCAGCCCCAGCATTTT. Translating it yields CASSSSNRGLNQPQHF. The chain has TRBV5-6 and TRBJ1-5; 9 bases map to TRBD1. This CDR3 is built from 16 residues. Germline V lookup: CDR1 SGHDT, CDR2 YYEEEE. With 3 bases clipped from V and 3 bases from J, the junction kept 7 bases outside the gene matches.

The rearrangement uses TRBV10-3 and TRBJ2-5, with 8 positions matching TRBD1. Looked up from germline, CDR1 is ENHRY and CDR2 is SYGVKD. The CDR3 runs 19 residues. With 0 bases clipped from V and 5 bases from J, the junction kept 17 bases outside the gene matches. In DNA, the CDR3 is TGTGCCATCAGTGAGTCTGGGCTCCAGGACAGGGCCTTATGGGAGACCCAGTACTTC. Residues: CAISESGLQDRALWETQYF.

With regard to this clonotype: Since a much larger clone is just one base distant, this may be a read error. The genes are TRBV5-1 and TRBJ1-1, with D perhaps matching TRBD1 (5 bases). CDR1 SGHRS and CDR2 YFSETQ come from the germline V gene. The CDR3 is 15 residues long. CDR3 sequence: CATSPAGTMNTGAFF. In DNA, the CDR3 is TGCGCCACCTCCCCCGCGGGGACTATGAACACTGGAGCTTTCTTT. Full variable domain (remainder filled in from reference TRBV5-1 and TRBJ1-1): KAGVTQTPRYLIKTRGQQVTLSCSPISGHRSVSWYQQTPGQGLQFLFEYFSETQRNKGNFPGRFSGRQFSNSRSEMNVSTLELGDSALYLCATSPAGTMNTGAFFGQGTRLTVV.

This chain joins TRBV14 and TRBJ1-3; 8 bases are a match to TRBD1. V trimming: 0 bases; J trimming: 2 bases; junction bases outside the gene matches: 6. CDR1 is SGHDN and CDR2 is FVKESK in the germline V gene. This CDR3 is built from 17 residues. The CDR3 DNA follows: TGTGCCAGCAGCCAAGATCTCCAGGGGGCAACTGGAAACACCATATATTTT. It specifies CASSQDLQGATGNTIYF.

V gene TRBV28 combines with J gene TRBJ1-1; 9 nucleotides line up with TRBD1. The CDR3 extends over 15 amino acids. The germline gives CDR1 MDHEN, CDR2 SYDVKM. J gave up 3 bases and V 2 bases, and 4 bases lay outside the gene matches. Written as DNA, the CDR3 is TGTGCCAGCAGTTTAACAGGGGGCGTATACACTGAAGCTTTCTTT. Protein: CASSLTGGVYTEAFF.

Many counts were recorded for this clonotype. The chain employs TRBV6-6 and TRBJ1-3; D is perhaps TRBD1 (5 bases). This CDR3 is 16 amino acids long. V was trimmed by 5 bases and J by 1 base, leaving 15 bases between them. Germline-derived CDR1 and CDR2 are MNHNY and SVGAGI (reference sequence). The CDR3 is CASSGRDGISGNTIYF. Written as DNA, the CDR3 is TGTGCCAGCAGTGGCCGGGACGGAATATCTGGAAACACCATATATTTT.

The sample holds many counts of this clonotype. The chain uses TRBV28 and TRBJ2-7; 7 bases map to TRBD1. Germline trimming cut 2 bases from V and 1 base from J; bases unmatched to any gene: 2. The CDR3 is 14 amino acids. Germline V gene lookup returns CDR1 MDHEN and CDR2 SYDVKM. For the CDR3, the DNA is TGTGCCAGCAGTTTAGGGACAGTTTCCTACGAGCAGTACTTC. Translating it yields CASSLGTVSYEQYF.

The chain links TRBV27 to TRBJ1-2, with 8 bases fitting TRBD1. This CDR3 is 13 amino acids long. Germline values: CDR1 MNHEY, CDR2 SMNVEV (reference sequence). Trimming at V came to 5 bases and at J to 8 bases, leaving 7 bases not matched to a gene. CDR3 residues: CASSVTGVGGYTF. The CDR3 DNA reads TGTGCCAGCAGTGTGACAGGGGTTGGCGGCTACACCTTC.

In its sample, this clonotype was seen a few times. This chain uses TRBV7-3 with TRBJ2-1; TRBD2 matches 8 bases. Germline V CDR1 and CDR2: SGHTA, FQGTGA. Unmatched junction bases numbered 11, after V lost 3 bases and J lost 4 bases. The CDR3 consists of 17 residues. The DNA of the CDR3 is TGTGCCAGCAGCTTGGGGAGGAGCGGGGGCTATTACAATGAGCAGTTCTTC. Protein product: CASSLGRSGGYYNEQFF.

This clonotype was found many times. The chain recombines TRBV6-2 or TRBV6-3 with TRBJ2-1; 11 nucleotides line up with TRBD2. The CDR3 has 18 amino acids. Unmatched junction bases numbered 14, after V lost 10 bases and J lost 0 bases. Germline V gene lookup returns CDR1 MNHEY and CDR2 SVGEGT. CDR3 loop: CATEQTSGGRSSYNEQFF. The CDR3 nucleotides read TGTGCCACCGAGCAAACTAGCGGGGGCAGGAGCTCCTACAATGAGCAGTTCTTC.

At least ten counts were recorded for this clonotype. The genes are TRBV5-5 and TRBJ2-1; no clear D gene. V was shortened by 0 bases and J by 0 bases, with 10 bases between the two germline ends. The CDR3 consists of 16 residues. The germline CDR1 and CDR2 sequences are SGHKS and YYEKEE (reference sequence). Written as DNA, the CDR3 is TGTGCCAGCAGCTTGGGTGGCCGTAGCTCCTACAATGAGCAGTTCTTC. Translated, it gives CASSLGGRSSYNEQFF.

This sequence joins TRBV5-6 and TRBJ2-1; 10 bases map to TRBD1. J was trimmed by 4 bases and V by 4 bases; bases with no gene match: 5. Germline V lookup: CDR1 SGHDT, CDR2 YYEEEE. The CDR3 is 15 amino acids. In DNA, the CDR3 is TGTGCCAGCAGCGCGGGACAGGGGCCTTACAATGAGCAGTTCTTC. Its translation: CASSAGQGPYNEQFF.

A word on this clonotype: This may be a read error, as it is one base from a much larger clone. V and J are TRBV19 and TRBJ2-1; D remains ambiguous. This CDR3 spans 12 amino acids. Germline V gives CDR1 LNHDA, CDR2 SQIVND (reference sequence). In nucleotides, the CDR3 is TGTGCCAGTAGTTACAGTGACAATGAGCAGTGCTTC. Residues: CASSYSDNEQCF.

This clonotype was picked up many times. The chain uses TRBV7-2 and TRBJ1-4; no definite D call. In germline, CDR1 is SGHTA, CDR2 FQGNSA. Trimming removed 2 bases at V and 5 bases at J, with 9 bases between. The CDR3 spans 14 residues. The CDR3: CASSLSFLNEKLFF. Written as DNA, the CDR3 is TGTGCCAGCAGCTTATCCTTCCTCAATGAAAAACTGTTTTTT.

Ten or more counts support this clonotype. V gene TRBV7-2 combines with J gene TRBJ2-3; possible D gene TRBD2, 5 bases. V shed 1 base and J shed 1 base, with 9 bases lying between them. The CDR3 sequence is 15 residues long. Germline CDR1 SGHTA, CDR2 FQGNSA. CDR3 nucleotide sequence: TGTGCCAGCAGCTTAGTTCAAGCGGGCACAGATACGCAGTATTTT. Its translation is CASSLVQAGTDTQYF.

Ten or more counts support this clonotype. The chain couples TRBV10-3 to TRBJ1-3, with a tentative D call TRBD1 (5 bases). The CDR3 has 13 residues. The V end lost 11 bases, the J end lost 0 bases, and 11 bases lay between the germline ends. Germline loops: CDR1 ENHRY, CDR2 SYGVKD. In nucleotides, the CDR3 is TGTGCCGGGGGGAGTAGCTCTGGAAACACCATATATTTT. Translated, it gives CAGGSSSGNTIYF.